One sample yielded the 26 T cell receptor beta chains listed below, sequenced in a study of beta chain features in type 1 diabetes. Study conclusions and caveats: Shortening of TCRB CDR3s, moderate but significant, appeared in all four CD4+ subsets of Type 1 diabetes patients.

These receptors are not linked to any known antigen. Isolated RNA was reverse transcribed in full, so expressed TCRB transcripts were sequenced. TCRdb keeps only in-frame clones here, not all; method: immunoSEQ multiplex PCR. The sample contains some 110,000 clones, 16% of which appear only once. Specimen: central memory CD4+ T cells from blood. The receptors were sampled from a man in his thirties or forties with type 1 diabetes.

This clone has ten or more counts. Here the CDR3 DNA reads TGTGCCAGCAGCCCTAGTGGGGGGAACACTGAAGCTTTCTTT. It codes for CASSPSGGNTEAFF. The genes are TRBV7-2 and TRBJ1-1; the D gene is possibly TRBD1 (5 bases). The germline V and J ends were trimmed by 5 bases and 1 base, with 11 bases remaining between them. The CDR3 loop spans 14 amino acids. From germline, CDR1 is SGHTA and CDR2 FQGNSA.

This clone has a handful of counts. The V call is TRBV7-6, the J call TRBJ1-3; possible D gene TRBD1, 6 bases. This CDR3 comprises 15 residues. V gave up 8 bases and J gave up 4 bases, with 18 bases separating them. Germline V CDR1 and CDR2: SGHVS, FNYEAQ. CDR3 sequence (DNA): TGTGCCAGCGGGGCTCTGGGGGCGGGAGGAAACACCATATATTTT. This codes for CASGALGAGGNTIYF.

This rearrangement joins TRBV4-3 to TRBJ1-5; no clear D. This CDR3 is 13 amino acids long. In germline, CDR1 is LGHNA, CDR2 YSLEER. Trimming pared 3 bases from V and 9 bases from J, leaving 12 bases between. The CDR3 loop reads CASSQEEWGPQHF. The CDR3 DNA reads as TGCGCCAGCAGCCAGGAGGAGTGGGGGCCCCAGCATTTT.

This clone was counted only a few times. V gene TRBV25-1 combines with J gene TRBJ1-4, with 10 bases identical to TRBD1. The V gene end was trimmed by 4 bases and the J gene end by 6 bases; junction bases not matched to a gene: 5. Germline CDR1 is MGHDK and CDR2 is SYGVNS. CDR3 length equals 15 residues. CDR3 sequence (DNA): TGTGCCAGCAGTGCTAGACAGGGGGCGCATGAAAAACTGTTTTTT. Residues: CASSARQGAHEKLFF.

The chain employs TRBV30 and TRBJ2-7; a weak D match, TRBD1 (6 bases). Germline V gives CDR1 GTSNPN, CDR2 SVGIG (reference sequence). Trimming stripped 5 bases from V and 5 bases from J, with 16 bases between. This CDR3 has 13 amino acids. For the CDR3, the DNA is TGTGCCTGGTCTACCTCAGGGGTAGACGAGCAGTACTTC. Translated: CAWSTSGVDEQYF.

The rearrangement links TRBV7-2 to TRBJ2-5; D unclear. V lost 1 base to trimming and J lost 5 bases, with 5 bases between them. The CDR3 runs to 12 residues. Germline V lookup: CDR1 SGHTA, CDR2 FQGNSA. The CDR3 reads CASSLEEETQYF. The CDR3 DNA sequence: TGTGCCAGCAGCTTAGAGGAGGAGACCCAGTACTTC. The full variable domain, in which reference TRBV7-2 and TRBJ2-5 provide the parts outside the CDR3, is GAGVSQSPSNKVTEKGKDVELRCDPISGHTALYWYRQSLGQGLEFLIYFQGNSAPDKSGLPSDRFSAERTGGSVSTLTIQRTQQEDSAVYLCASSLEEETQYFGPGTRLLVL.

The V gene is TRBV7-9, the J gene TRBJ1-2; 9 positions match TRBD1. This CDR3 comprises 13 residues. Looked up from germline, CDR1 is SEHNR and CDR2 is FQNEAQ (reference sequence). After removal of 4 bases from V and 7 bases from J, the junction contained 4 bases not matched to a gene. CDR3 DNA: TGTGCCAGCAGCTCGACAGGGGGAGGTGGCTACACCTTC. Translating gives CASSSTGGGGYTF.

This clone came up a few times. The genes are TRBV30 and TRBJ1-2; D is unresolved. Trimming took 3 bases from V and 4 from J, leaving 9 bases between them. CDR1 and CDR2 from the germline V gene are GTSNPN and SVGIG (reference sequence). This CDR3 comprises 12 residues. The CDR3 DNA reads as TGTGCCTGGAGCCCCGACCCCTATGGCTACACCTTC. Translation: CAWSPDPYGYTF.

This clone was observed a handful of times. The genes are TRBV4-3 and TRBJ2-1; D tentatively fits TRBD1 or TRBD2 (6 bases each). The CDR3 consists of 16 residues. V was cut by 1 base and J by 4 bases, with 14 bases left in between. The germline V gene encodes CDR1 LGHNA and CDR2 YSLEER. The CDR3 DNA reads TGCGCCAGCAGCCAAGTGGGGGGCGCCCCTTACAATGAGCAGTTCTTC. Residues: CASSQVGGAPYNEQFF.

This clone was observed a handful of times. V usage is TRBV10-3 and J usage is TRBJ2-1; D unresolved. The germline V gene has CDR1 ENHRY and CDR2 SYGVKD. V lost 6 bases, J lost 5 bases, and 8 bases lay in between. The CDR3 has 12 residues. Written as DNA, the CDR3 is TGTGCCATCAGCGAAATCAACAATGAGCAGTTCTTC. It codes for CAISEINNEQFF.

The chain links TRBV5-1 to TRBJ2-3, with D uncertain. CDR1 is SGHRS, CDR2 YFSETQ, per germline. The CDR3 sequence is 13 residues long. The V end lost 0 bases, the J end lost 4 bases, and 6 bases lay between the germline ends. CDR3 DNA: TGCGCCAGCAGCTTGGTAGGCTCAGATACGCAGTATTTT. Encoded protein: CASSLVGSDTQYF. The full variable domain, with the rest looked up from reference TRBV5-1 and TRBJ2-3, is KAGVTQTPRYLIKTRGQQVTLSCSPISGHRSVSWYQQTPGQGLQFLFEYFSETQRNKGNFPGRFSGRQFSNSRSEMNVSTLELGDSALYLCASSLVGSDTQYFGPGTRLTVL.

V and J are TRBV2 and TRBJ1-2; 8 bases line up with TRBD1. V shed 6 bases, J shed 5 bases, and the junction held 5 bases outside the gene matches. The CDR3 is made up of 13 amino acids. Germline V CDR1 and CDR2: SNHLY, FYNNEI. The CDR3, as DNA: TGTGCCAGCAGATGGACAGGGCAGTATGGCTACACCTTC. The encoded protein is CASRWTGQYGYTF. The variable domain in full, with the rest retrieved from reference TRBV2 and TRBJ1-2, is EPEVTQTPSHQVTQMGQEVILRCVPISNHLYFYWYRQILGQKVEFLVSFYNNEISEKSEIFDDQFSVERPDGSNFTLKIRSTKLEDSAMYFCASRWTGQYGYTFGSGTRLTVV.

This chain links TRBV29-1 with TRBJ2-3; the match to TRBD2 covers 9 bases. The germline gives CDR1 SQVTM, CDR2 ANQGSEA. Unmatched junction bases numbered 5, after V lost 3 bases and J lost 4 bases. The CDR3 runs to 14 residues. CDR3 nucleotide sequence: TGCAGCGTTGACGCGGGGGGGCCCCCAGATACGCAGTATTTT. Its translation: CSVDAGGPPDTQYF.

This clone occurred a few times. Distinct nucleotide sequences in the sample also encode this CDR3. V gene TRBV27 combines with J gene TRBJ2-7; possible D gene TRBD1, 5 bases. The germline CDR1 and CDR2 sequences are MNHEY and SMNVEV (reference sequence). Trimming shortened V by 6 bases and J by 3 bases, and 15 bases separated the two germline ends. The CDR3 has 14 amino acids. DNA of the CDR3: TGTGCCAGCAGATCCGGTGGGGCCCTCTACGAGCAGTACTTC. Protein product: CASRSGGALYEQYF.

J is TRBJ2-7 and V is TRBV6-1; TRBD1 matches at 9 bases. Germline V gene lookup returns CDR1 MNHNS and CDR2 SASEGT. The CDR3 covers 14 residues. The ends lost 6 bases at V and 4 bases at J; junction bases unmatched: 7. The DNA for the CDR3 is TGTGCCAGCAGATCCGGGACAGGGAGTTACGAGCAGTACTTC. Translating gives CASRSGTGSYEQYF.

This clone has just a few counts. The rearrangement uses TRBV29-1 and TRBJ2-2; D ambiguous. V was trimmed by 5 bases and J by 3 bases, leaving 1 base between them. There are 10 residues in the CDR3. The germline CDR1 and CDR2 sequences are SQVTM and ANQGSEA. The CDR3 region is CSVYTGELFF. As DNA, the CDR3 is TGCAGCGTTTACACCGGGGAGCTGTTTTTT.

The chain employs TRBV7-2 and TRBJ1-4; the D is unclear. V lost 1 base, J lost 6 bases, and 3 bases lay in between. The CDR3 contains 12 residues. CDR1 SGHTA and CDR2 FQGNSA come from the germline V gene. CDR3 loop: CASSLVDEKLFF. The CDR3 DNA is TGTGCCAGCAGCTTAGTTGATGAAAAACTGTTTTTT. Complete variable domain (other parts from reference TRBV7-2 and TRBJ1-4): GAGVSQSPSNKVTEKGKDVELRCDPISGHTALYWYRQSLGQGLEFLIYFQGNSAPDKSGLPSDRFSAERTGGSVSTLTIQRTQQEDSAVYLCASSLVDEKLFFGSGTQLSVL.

This clone came up many times. V gene TRBV7-2 combines with J gene TRBJ2-3; no clear D. Trimming took off 2 bases at V and 0 bases at J, with 9 bases between the two ends. The germline V gene has CDR1 SGHTA and CDR2 FQGNSA. This CDR3 is 15 amino acids long. The CDR3 region is CASSLSLLSTDTQYF. CDR3 sequence (DNA): TGTGCCAGCAGCTTAAGTCTCCTTAGCACAGATACGCAGTATTTT. Full variable domain (rest looked up from reference TRBV7-2 and TRBJ2-3): GAGVSQSPSNKVTEKGKDVELRCDPISGHTALYWYRQSLGQGLEFLIYFQGNSAPDKSGLPSDRFSAERTGGSVSTLTIQRTQQEDSAVYLCASSLSLLSTDTQYFGPGTRLTVL.

This clone was recorded a few times. J is TRBJ2-5 and V is TRBV4-2, with D tentatively TRBD2 (5 bases). The assigned J gene may be wrong: the sequence end matches TRBJ2-7 better. The CDR3 contains 12 residues. Germline V gives CDR1 LGHNA, CDR2 YNFKEQ. In DNA, the CDR3 is TGTGCCAGCAGCTCGACCGCGGGCGAGCAGTACTTC. The encoded protein is CASSSTAGEQYF.

The chain combines TRBV30 with TRBJ2-1; D is tentatively TRBD1 or TRBD2 (6 bases each). The CDR3 runs 14 residues. Germline assignment: CDR1 GTSNPN and CDR2 SVGIG (reference sequence). V lost 2 bases and J lost 6, with 14 bases in between. Written as DNA, the CDR3 is TGTGCCTGGAGTCGGAGGGGGGCCCCCAATGAGCAGTTCTTC. This sequence encodes CAWSRRGAPNEQFF.

A few counts support this clone. CDR3 sequence reads: CAWATGPATNEKLFF. CDR3 in DNA: TGTGCCTGGGCGACAGGTCCCGCAACTAATGAAAAACTGTTTTTT. The chain combines TRBV30 with TRBJ1-4; possible D gene TRBD1, 6 bases. This CDR3 region has 15 residues. CDR1 is GTSNPN, CDR2 SVGIG, per germline (reference sequence). Between the trimmed V and J ends, which lost 5 bases and 0 bases, there was a span of 13 bases.

The gene calls are TRBV4-3 and TRBJ2-7, with D possibly TRBD1 on 6 matching bases. Germline V gene data show CDR1 as LGHNA and CDR2 as YSLEER. The CDR3 covers 13 residues. Trimming took 3 bases from V and 4 from J, leaving 10 bases between them. CDR3 DNA: TGCGCCAGCAGCCATAACAGGGTTTACGAGCAGTACTTC. Translated, it gives CASSHNRVYEQYF.

The sample holds many counts of this clone. The CDR3 sequence: CASSLADSNTEAFF. In nucleotides, the CDR3 is TGTGCCAGCAGCTTAGCGGACAGTAACACTGAAGCTTTCTTT. The chain employs TRBV7-9 and TRBJ1-1, with D possibly matching TRBD1 (6 bases). The V end lost 0 bases, the J end lost 2 bases, and 7 bases lay between the germline ends. The CDR3 is made up of 14 amino acids. Germline lookup yields CDR1 SEHNR and CDR2 FQNEAQ (reference sequence). The complete variable domain, with remaining parts taken from reference TRBV7-9 and TRBJ1-1, reads DTGVSQNPRHKITKRGQNVTFRCDPISEHNRLYWYRQTLGQGPEFLTYFQNEAQLEKSRLLSDRFSAERPKGSFSTLEIQRTEQGDSAMYLCASSLADSNTEAFFGQGTRLTVV.

In this sample, this clone turned up once. The chain has TRBV29-1 and TRBJ1-2, with 11 bases identical to TRBD1. Per germline, CDR1 SQVTM and CDR2 ANQGSEA. The CDR3 loop spans 13 amino acids. With V trimmed by 4 bases and J by 5 bases, 3 bases remained unmatched. The CDR3 here is CSVGDRGLYGYTF. The CDR3 region has the DNA TGCAGCGTTGGGGACAGGGGGTTATATGGCTACACCTTC.

The rearrangement uses TRBV28 and TRBJ1-2; 7 bases are a match to TRBD1. Trimming cost V 6 bases and J 4 bases; bases outside gene matches: 5. Per germline, CDR1 MDHEN and CDR2 SYDVKM. The CDR3 contains 13 residues. Here the CDR3 DNA reads TGTGCCAGCAGAGCGGGACAGTCCTATGGCTACACCTTC. Translated, it gives CASRAGQSYGYTF.

The chain links TRBV7-3 to TRBJ1-2; 9 bases map to TRBD1. Germline V gene sequence: CDR1 SGHTA, CDR2 FQGTGA. The CDR3 consists of 15 residues. After removal of 5 bases from V and 4 bases from J, the junction contained 8 bases not matched to a gene. CDR3 protein: CASSMDGQGTYGYTF. The CDR3 DNA sequence: TGTGCCAGCAGCATGGACGGACAGGGGACCTATGGCTACACCTTC.